This T cell receptor beta chain originates from a study of early T cells in non-severe SARS-CoV-2 infection. Using its own MiXCR run on the 5' RACE reads, TCRdb lists one record per CDR3 protein. The repertoire consists of some 50,000 distinct CDR3 sequences, with less than 9.5% occurring once and the leading ten covering 3.5% to 5%. Many counts were recorded for this clonotype. Trimming stripped 5 bases from V and 5 bases from J, with 3 bases between. CDR3 length: 10 amino acids. Sequenced sample: whole blood. The source is an adult who was a healthcare worker with PCR-confirmed SARS-CoV-2 infection or an uninfected control (not recorded which). The chain recombines TRBV12-3 or TRBV12-4 with TRBJ1-1; no reliable D call. As DNA, the CDR3 is TGTGCCAGCAGTCAGACTGAAGCTTTCTTT. This codes for CASSQTEAFF.